The 16 T cell receptor beta chains presented below share a single source sample, sequenced in a study of T cell repertoires in cytomegalovirus infection. No antigen has been identified for these receptors. One entry per CDR3 protein results from TCRdb running MiXCR on the reads. The table has around 900,000 distinct CDR3 sequences, around 29% seen once. This sample comprised cultured CD8+ T cells from PBMCs, obtained from culture after CMV antigen stimulation. The receptor set was obtained from a human donor in good health (CMV status not recorded). Some clones in this sample may be carry-over from other donors' samples.

This clonotype turned up a few times. This chain connects TRBV6-1 to TRBJ2-3; D uncertain. The germline gives CDR1 MNHNS, CDR2 SASEGT. Trimming removed 0 bases from V and 0 bases from J, with 7 bases in between. The CDR3 covers 15 residues. This CDR3 reads CASSEAGPSTDTQYF. The CDR3 bases are TGTGCCAGCAGTGAAGCGGGCCCTAGCACAGATACGCAGTATTTT.

The rearrangement uses TRBV7-9 and TRBJ1-2; perhaps TRBD1 as D (6 bases). The CDR3 runs to 15 residues. Between the trimmed V and J ends, which lost 8 bases and 5 bases, there was a span of 21 bases. Germline V lookup: CDR1 SEHNR, CDR2 FQNEAQ (reference sequence). CDR3 region: CASHTNGGAQYGYTF. In nucleotides, the CDR3 is TGTGCCAGCCATACCAATGGGGGGGCGCAATATGGCTACACCTTC.

Of note for this clonotype: A clone one base away is much larger, so this may be a read error. The genes are TRBV27 and TRBJ1-3; tentative D call: TRBD1 (5 bases). Per the germline V gene, CDR1 is MNHEY and CDR2 is SMNVEV (reference sequence). The CDR3 loop spans 15 amino acids. V dropped 1 base and J dropped 0 bases, with 7 bases sitting between them. The CDR3 DNA sequence: TGTGCCAGCAGTTTATTTGGGGGCTCTGGAAACACCATATATTTT. Amino acids: CASSLFGGSGNTIYF.

The chain is built from TRBV5-4 and TRBJ1-5; D possibly corresponds to TRBD1 (5 bases). Trimming removed 7 bases from V and 4 bases from J, with 12 bases in between. CDR1 and CDR2 from the germline V gene are SGHNT and YYREEE (reference sequence). This CDR3 is 13 amino acids long. CDR3 in amino acids: CASAIWGNQPQHF. The DNA for the CDR3 is TGTGCCAGCGCCATTTGGGGGAATCAGCCCCAGCATTTT.

CDR3 protein: CASSFGEISNQPQHF. DNA of the CDR3: TGTGCCAGCAGCTTTGGGGAGATTAGCAATCAGCCCCAGCATTTT. The gene calls are TRBV7-6 and TRBJ1-5; D gene unclear. The CDR3 has 15 amino acids. Germline lookup yields CDR1 SGHVS and CDR2 FNYEAQ. The germline V and J ends were trimmed by 3 bases and 0 bases, with 9 bases remaining between them.

This clonotype was seen a few times. The genes are TRBV27 and TRBJ2-1; TRBD1 matches at 7 bases. From germline, CDR1 is MNHEY and CDR2 SMNVEV (reference sequence). The CDR3 runs to 14 residues. The V and J ends lost 7 bases and 2 bases, in that order; junction bases with no gene match: 5. CDR3 sequence: CASNGQATYNEQFF. CDR3 DNA: TGTGCCAGCAACGGACAGGCTACCTACAATGAGCAGTTCTTC.

The genes are TRBV11-2 and TRBJ2-5, with a weak D call TRBD1 (8 bases). The germline gives CDR1 SGHAT, CDR2 FQNNGV. The ends were cut back, 3 bases at V and 5 bases at J, with 19 bases in the middle. The CDR3 is made up of 16 amino acids. CDR3 DNA: TGTGCCAGCAGCTTTCTCCGGACAGGGAGGGGGGAGACCCAGTACTTC. Translated, it gives CASSFLRTGRGETQYF.

The V and J genes are TRBV7-9 and TRBJ2-3, with D possibly being TRBD1 (6 bases). CDR3 length: 16 amino acids. V lost 1 base and J 3 bases, leaving 14 bases between the germline ends. The germline gives CDR1 SEHNR, CDR2 FQNEAQ (reference sequence). CDR3 DNA sequence: TGTGCCAGCAGCTTAGTGCCAGGGGACGAAACAGATACGCAGTATTTT. Translation gives CASSLVPGDETDTQYF. Using reference TRBV7-9 and TRBJ2-3 for the parts outside the CDR3, the full variable domain is DTGVSQNPRHKITKRGQNVTFRCDPISEHNRLYWYRQTLGQGPEFLTYFQNEAQLEKSRLLSDRFSAERPKGSFSTLEIQRTEQGDSAMYLCASSLVPGDETDTQYFGPGTRLTVL.

The rearrangement joins TRBV11-2 to TRBJ2-2, with D perhaps TRBD2 (6 bases). V was shortened by 5 bases and J by 6 bases, with 13 bases between the two germline ends. The CDR3 loop spans 14 amino acids. CDR1 is SGHAT, CDR2 FQNNGV, per germline. As DNA, the CDR3 is TGTGCCAGCAGCCCCGGGGGAAGACCCGGGGAGCTGTTTTTT. As protein: CASSPGGRPGELFF.

On this clonotype itself: With a much larger clone just one base away, this may be a read error. Likely a read error: the CDR3 ends without its conserved phenylalanine or tryptophan. V is TRBV7-8 and J is TRBJ2-1; D gene uncertain. Germline V gives CDR1 SGHVS, CDR2 FQNEAQ. V was pared by 3 bases and J by 8 bases, with 5 bases between. The CDR3 has 11 amino acids. The CDR3, as DNA: TGTGCCAGCAGCTTTTGGGATGAGCAGTTCTCC. It specifies CASSFWDEQFS.

The CDR3 here is CASSPRTSGLETQYF. DNA for the CDR3: TGTGCCAGCAGTCCCCGGACTAGCGGTTTAGAGACCCAGTACTTC. This chain uses TRBV28 with TRBJ2-5; 10 bases are a match to TRBD2. V lost 5 bases and J lost 4; bases outside the gene matches: 7. The germline V gene encodes CDR1 MDHEN and CDR2 SYDVKM. CDR3 size: 15 residues.

At least ten counts were recorded for this clonotype. The V and J genes are TRBV7-9 and TRBJ1-2; the D is unclear. The germline V and J ends were trimmed by 4 bases and 0 bases, with 9 bases remaining between them. Germline V gene data show CDR1 as SEHNR and CDR2 as FQNEAQ (reference sequence). This CDR3 is 14 amino acids long. Here the CDR3 reads CASSSTLTNYGYTF. The CDR3 nucleotides read TGTGCCAGCAGCTCGACACTTACTAACTATGGCTACACCTTC.

This clonotype was counted many times. The chain employs TRBV7-9 and TRBJ2-5; D is unclear. This CDR3 has 11 amino acids. V was clipped by 0 bases and J by 9 bases, with 5 bases between them. CDR1 is SEHNR, CDR2 FQNEAQ, per germline (reference sequence). The CDR3 is CASSLAVAQYF. CDR3 nucleotide sequence: TGTGCCAGCAGCTTAGCAGTGGCCCAGTACTTC.

The V call is TRBV10-3, the J call TRBJ2-1, with 10 bases aligning to TRBD2. The ends lost 2 bases at V and 4 bases at J; junction bases unmatched: 5. CDR3 size: 16 residues. Looked up from germline, CDR1 is ENHRY and CDR2 is SYGVKD. CDR3 nucleotide sequence: TGTGCCATCAGTGAGGTGACTAGCGGGTTTTACAATGAGCAGTTCTTC. It codes for CAISEVTSGFYNEQFF.

The gene calls are TRBV20-1 and TRBJ2-5; 7 nucleotides agree with TRBD2. Germline CDR1 and CDR2: DFQATT and SNEGSKA (reference sequence). The CDR3 is 14 residues long. V trimming: 0 bases; J trimming: 4 bases; junction bases outside the gene matches: 5. The CDR3 loop reads CSARDRGVLETQYF. The CDR3, as DNA: TGCAGTGCTAGAGATCGGGGGGTCCTAGAGACCCAGTACTTC.

This clonotype was found many times. In DNA form, the CDR3 reads TGTGCCAGCAGCTTACTATATGGGAGGTACACTGAAGCTTTCTTT. As protein: CASSLLYGRYTEAFF. The chain has TRBV7-2 and TRBJ1-1; D not resolved. Germline CDR1 and CDR2: SGHTA and FQGNSA. CDR3 length equals 15 residues. Trimming left V 2 bases short and J 3 bases short, with 13 bases between.